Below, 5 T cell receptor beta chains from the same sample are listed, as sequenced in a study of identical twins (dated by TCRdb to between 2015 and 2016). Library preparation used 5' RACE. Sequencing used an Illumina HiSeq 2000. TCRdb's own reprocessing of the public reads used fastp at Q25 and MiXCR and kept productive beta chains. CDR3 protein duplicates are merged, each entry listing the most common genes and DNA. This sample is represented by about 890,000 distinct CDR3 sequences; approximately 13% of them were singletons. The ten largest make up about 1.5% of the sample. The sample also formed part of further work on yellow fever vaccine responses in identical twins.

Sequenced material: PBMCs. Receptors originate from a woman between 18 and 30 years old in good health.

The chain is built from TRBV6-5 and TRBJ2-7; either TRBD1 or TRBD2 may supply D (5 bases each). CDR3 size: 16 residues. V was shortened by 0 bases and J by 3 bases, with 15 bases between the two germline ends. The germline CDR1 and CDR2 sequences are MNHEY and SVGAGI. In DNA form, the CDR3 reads TGTGCCAGCAGTTACTCGATGTGGCAGGGAGACTACGAGCAGTACTTC. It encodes CASSYSMWQGDYEQYF.

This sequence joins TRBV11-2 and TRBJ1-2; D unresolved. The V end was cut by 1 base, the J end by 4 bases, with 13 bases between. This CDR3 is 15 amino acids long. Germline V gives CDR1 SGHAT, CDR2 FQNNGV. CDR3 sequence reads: CASSLVSQEPYGYTF. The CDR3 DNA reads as TGTGCCAGCAGCTTAGTATCCCAGGAACCCTATGGCTACACCTTC.

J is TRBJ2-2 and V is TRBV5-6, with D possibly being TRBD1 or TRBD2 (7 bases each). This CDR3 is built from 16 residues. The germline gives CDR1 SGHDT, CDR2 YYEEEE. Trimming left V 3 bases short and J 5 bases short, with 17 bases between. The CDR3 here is CASSSGGGYGTGELFF. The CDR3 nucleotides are TGTGCCAGCAGCTCAGGGGGGGGATACGGAACCGGGGAGCTGTTTTTT.

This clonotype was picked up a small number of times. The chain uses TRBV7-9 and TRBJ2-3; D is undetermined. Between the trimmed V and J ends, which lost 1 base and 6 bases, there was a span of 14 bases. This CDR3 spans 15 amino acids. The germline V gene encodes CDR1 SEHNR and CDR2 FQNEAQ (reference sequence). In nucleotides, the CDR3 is TGTGCCAGCAGCTTAGGATCCATTGAAGGGGATACGCAGTATTTT. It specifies CASSLGSIEGDTQYF. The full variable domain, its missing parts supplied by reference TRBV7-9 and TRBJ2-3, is DTGVSQNPRHKITKRGQNVTFRCDPISEHNRLYWYRQTLGQGPEFLTYFQNEAQLEKSRLLSDRFSAERPKGSFSTLEIQRTEQGDSAMYLCASSLGSIEGDTQYFGPGTRLTVL.

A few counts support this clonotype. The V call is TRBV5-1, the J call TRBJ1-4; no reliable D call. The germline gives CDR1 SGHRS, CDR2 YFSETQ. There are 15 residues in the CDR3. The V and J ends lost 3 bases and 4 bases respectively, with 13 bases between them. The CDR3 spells CASSWTGSNNEKLFF. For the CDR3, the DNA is TGCGCCAGCAGCTGGACCGGGAGCAATAATGAAAAACTGTTTTTT.